This is a list of T cell receptor beta chains from one sample in a study of T cell responses to AZD1222 COVID-19 vaccine. Profiled with immunoSEQ multiplex PCR; TCRdb holds only in-frame clones, not every one. The sample consists of over 100,000 clones, 80% to 90% of them appearing once. The sequences come from peripheral blood, collected 28 days after the second AZD1222 dose. These receptors were collected from an adult who received the AZD1222 COVID-19 vaccine. The CDR3 runs from the conserved cysteine through the conserved F or W. D genes are given only for firm matches. Rows give clone size only sometimes, using once, few, many, or a class for an expanded clone.

>TRBJ1-2|TRBV7-9|TRBD1|-
TGTGCCAGCAGCTCCCGGAGGGGAGGGGGCAACTATGGCTACACCTTC
CASSSRRGGGNYGYTF
>TRBJ2-1|TRBV13|-|many
TGTGCCAGCAGCACGAACCGACCCACTTACAATGAGCAGTTCTTC
CASSTNRPTYNEQFF
>TRBJ2-7|TRBV3-1/TRBV3-2|-|-
TGTGCCAGCAGCCAGGGGTGGTCCTACGAGCAGTACTTC
CASSQGWSYEQYF
>TRBJ2-3|TRBV7-3|-|-
TGTGCCAGCAGCTCGGGGCCTCGGGGAGTCGATACGCAGTATTTT
CASSSGPRGVDTQYF
>TRBJ2-7|TRBV28|-|-
TGTGCCAGCAGTTTAGGCAGGGGTTTCGAGCAGTACTTC
CASSLGRGFEQYF
>TRBJ1-6|TRBV2|TRBD1|-
TGTGCCAGCGCAGGGGGTGGCCCTTATAATTCACCCCTCCACTTT
CASAGGGPYNSPLHF
>TRBJ1-3|TRBV7-2|-|-
TGTGCCAGCAGCTTAGATCGAACTGGAAACACCATATATTTT
CASSLDRTGNTIYF
>TRBJ2-2|TRBV7-2|TRBD2|-
TGTGCCAGCAGCGGCGTGGGCGGGGGGACCTCTGCCGGGGAGCTGTTTTTT
CASSGVGGGTSAGELFF
>TRBJ1-1|TRBV18|TRBD1|-
TGTGCCAGCTCACCGACCGGGACAGGGAACACTGAAGCTTTCTTT
CASSPTGTGNTEAFF
>TRBJ1-4|TRBV9|-|-
TGTGCCAGCAGCTCCACAGGGTTTAATGAAAAACTGTTTTTT
CASSSTGFNEKLFF
>TRBJ2-5|TRBV9|TRBD2|-
TGTGCCAGCAGCGTAGCCCTTCCGGGACTAGCGTACCAAGAGACCCAGTACTTC
CASSVALPGLAYQETQYF
>TRBJ1-2|TRBV18|-|-
TGTGCCAGCTCACCAAGTACAGGGTCGAACTATGGCTACACCTTC
CASSPSTGSNYGYTF